The T cell receptor (beta chain) described here comes from a study of Graves' ophthalmopathy and Graves' hyperthyroidism (dated by TCRdb to 2016 to 2019). Broadly, across the study: Hyperthyroidism was considered stable if no progression to ophthalmopathy occurred within 18 months of follow-up. After sampling, hyperthyroidism patients received methimazole starting at 30 mg daily, and ophthalmopathy patients received high-dose intravenous methylprednisolone. To explore V-J signatures that distinguish ophthalmopathy from hyperthyroidism, a discovery set of 100 patients was enrolled, made up of roughly 41 with ophthalmopathy and under 65 with stable hyperthyroidism. An independent validation cohort comprised 18 hyperthyroidism patients and about 16 patients who later progressed from hyperthyroidism to ophthalmopathy. In total, under 150 blood samples were TCR-sequenced: fewer than 50 ophthalmopathy, some 75 hyperthyroidism and around 17 hyperthyroidism-to-ophthalmopathy patients. To tell Graves' ophthalmopathy apart from Graves' hyperthyroidism, and to predict which patients would progress to ophthalmopathy, the study relied on TCR beta repertoire signatures. T-cell repertoires of thyroid tissue and blood were compared in about 6 hyperthyroidism patients. Here is what the overall study found, with its caveats: Most expanded thyroid clonotypes with frequency above 0.001 were also detected in blood, suggesting blood repertoires may reflect the thyroid immune response. In validation, the model predicted ophthalmopathy progression with 55% to 71% sensitivity and around 72% specificity; roughly 11 predicted patients were CT-confirmed with GO in a median of about 6.2 months. No statistical method was used to predetermine the sample size, and group allocation was not hidden from the investigators. In cross-validation, the 13-signature model distinguished ophthalmopathy from stable hyperthyroidism with around 90% sensitivity and 81.08% specificity, while in the test set the corresponding values were approximately 79% and 70%.

With regard to this clonotype: Its antigen remains undetermined. No qualities accompany the bases; no much larger clone lies one base away.

Including the terminal cysteine and phenylalanine, the CDR3 comprises 13 residues. Of the read, only the CDR3 DNA is kept; its 39 bases are in frame from base 1. The CDR1 and CDR2 encoded by the germline V gene (reference sequence) are DFQATT and SNEGSKA. Between the V and J ends, shortened by 3 bases and 8 bases respectively, the junction contains 13 bases. Hyperthyroidism patients were newly diagnosed, with disease duration under 2 months, and aged 18 to 65 years. Patients with other autoimmune diseases, uncontrolled infections, pregnancy or lactation were excluded. Diagnosis relied on clinical symptoms, serum thyroxine, TRAb, thyroid ultrasound and orbital computed tomography. Trizol reagent was used to extract the total RNA, and its quality was then checked on an Agilent 2100 Bioanalyzer. TCR beta CDR3 regions were amplified from RNA transcripts for repertoire sequencing. The first round was an RT-PCR using HTBI primers with the Qiagen OneStep RT-PCR kit, and this first round was followed by a second-round multiplex PCR, then size selection and purification. Libraries were sequenced on an Illumina HiSeq2000 using paired-end 100 bp reads. Turning to the authors' computational methods: SOAPnuke was used to process the reads, throwing out any read that had adapters, had uncalled bases, had a mean Phred below 15, or lacked an exact constant-primer or identifier match. COPE v1.2.5 was used to merge the high-quality paired reads. Unique nucleotide sequences were defined as clonotypes and aligned to IMGT TRB V, D and J references using MiTCR v1.1. Analysis was restricted to V-J combinations with a frequency above 0.0001, which covered roughly 99% of repertoires. For each V-J combination, a TCR clonal expansion and chaos score was defined as F50 clonal expansion divided by the chaos observed in the TCRdist matrix. Welch's t-statistics and random forest were used to reduce features to approximately 13 V-J combinations, which were fed into a naive Bayes classifier. Thyroid-blood repertoire similarity was quantified with the Morisita-Horn index. The public sequencing data were trimmed at Q25 with fastp and processed into clonotypes with MiXCR by TCRdb, which kept only in-frame beta chains. Rows with a matching CDR3 protein are joined into one entry that keeps the most common DNA and genes. What appears here as the V and J calls and clone size reflects TCRdb's work, not the paper's. This sample lists about 500,000 distinct CDR3 sequences; approximately 37% were detected once. The top ten hold less than 4.5% of the sample.

The chain couples TRBV20-1 to TRBJ1-4, and perhaps TRBD1 as D gene, on 5 matching bases. The source is an adult man with Graves' hyperthyroidism. Sequenced sample: peripheral blood or thyroid tissue (not recorded which). The base sequence is TGCAGTGCTAGTTTGGGGGTGGGAGAAAAACTGTTTTTT. This sequence encodes CSASLGVGEKLFF.